These T cell receptor beta chains were read from a single sample in a study of type 1 and type 2 diabetes patients. TCRdb used MiXCR to reprocess the multiplex PCR reads, holding one entry per CDR3 protein. The data contain 250,000 or so distinct CDR3 sequences, around 47% of them singletons. The sample comprised peripheral blood mononuclear cells (PBMCs). Source of these receptors: a man aged 18 to 35 with type 2 diabetes. CDR3s include the opening cysteine and the closing phenylalanine or tryptophan. The D gene is left open where the match is weak. A row's size may be missing; if present it is once, few, many or a size class.

d_call j_call clone_size v_call cdr3_aa cdr3_nt
. TRBJ1-1 . TRBV7-2 CASSLDLAGKAFF TGTGCCAGCAGCTTAGATTTGGCGGGGAAGGCTTTCTTT
TRBD2 TRBJ2-5 few TRBV28 CASSTRTSGGIQETQYF TGTGCCAGCAGTACCCGGACTAGCGGTGGGATTCAAGAGACCCAGTACTTC
. TRBJ1-2 . TRBV6-1 CASSSQGSYGYTF TGTGCCAGCAGTTCCCAGGGTAGCTATGGCTACACCTTC
TRBD1 TRBJ1-2 . TRBV11-2 CASSRDRGNNYGYTF TGTGCCAGCAGCAGAGACAGGGGAAATAACTATGGCTACACCTTC
TRBD1 TRBJ2-2 . TRBV10-3 CAIRKGTDVGELFF TGTGCCATCAGAAAAGGGACAGACGTCGGGGAGCTGTTTTTT
TRBD2 TRBJ2-3 . TRBV7-9 CASSLGTSGSGDTQYF TGTGCCAGCAGCTTAGGGACTAGCGGGAGTGGTGATACGCAGTATTTT
TRBD1 TRBJ2-3 once TRBV6-5 CASSRDRALTDTQYF TGTGCCAGCAGCCGGGACAGGGCATTGACAGATACGCAGTATTTT
. TRBJ2-7 . TRBV7-8 CASSRPRGIGAYEQYF TGTGCCAGCAGCCGTCCCCGGGGGATCGGGGCCTACGAGCAGTACTTC
. TRBJ1-1 . TRBV12-3/TRBV12-4 CASSRGTFEAFF TGTGCCAGCAGCCGGGGGACTTTTGAAGCTTTCTTT
TRBD1 TRBJ2-7 . TRBV20-1 CSARALTDRGPFPIF TGCAGTGCTAGAGCCTTGACGGACAGGGGTCCCTTCCCCATTTTC
. TRBJ1-2 . TRBV7-3 CASSPQEGYGYTF TGTGCCAGCAGCCCTCAGGAGGGATATGGCTACACCTTC
TRBD1 TRBJ2-3 . TRBV4-1 CASSQASQGARADTQYF TGCGCCAGCAGCCAAGCCTCACAGGGGGCAAGGGCAGATACGCAGTATTTT
TRBD2 TRBJ2-5 few TRBV6-1 CASSEGEREGLETQYF TGTGCCAGCAGTGAAGGAGAGCGGGAGGGCCTGGAGACCCAGTACTTC
. TRBJ2-1 once TRBV6-5 CASSSGLGNEQFF TGTGCCAGCAGTTCGGGCCTCGGGAATGAGCAGTTCTTC
. TRBJ1-1 . TRBV12-3/TRBV12-4 CASGLGWNTEAFF TGTGCCAGCGGATTGGGTTGGAACACTGAAGCTTTCTTT
. TRBJ1-2 few TRBV29-1 CGGAREDGYTF TGCGGGGGTGCCCGGGAGGATGGCTACACCTTC
TRBD1 TRBJ2-1 few TRBV28 CASSPPGTGYLNEQFF TGTGCCAGCAGCCCCCCCGGGACAGGGTATCTTAATGAGCAGTTCTTC
TRBD1 TRBJ2-7 . TRBV7-9 CASSSNLDRWGAYEQYF TGTGCCAGCAGCTCCAACCTGGACAGGTGGGGAGCCTACGAGCAGTACTTC
. TRBJ1-3 few TRBV13 CASSGIRQRNTIYF TGTGCCAGCAGCGGCATCAGGCAGAGAAACACCATATATTTT
TRBD2 TRBJ2-5 . TRBV5-1 CASSLLLAGEETQYF TGCGCCAGCAGCCTACTACTAGCGGGAGAAGAGACCCAGTACTTC
TRBD1 TRBJ2-7 . TRBV20-1 CSANRDRGYEQYF TGCAGTGCTAACCGGGACAGGGGCTACGAGCAGTACTTC
TRBD2 TRBJ2-5 few TRBV6-5 CASSWGTSGGGTQYF TGTGCCAGCAGTTGGGGGACTAGCGGGGGGGGGACCCAGTACTTC
TRBD1 TRBJ1-1 . TRBV19 CASTQTGGASKAFF TGTGCCAGTACCCAGACAGGGGGCGCTTCCAAAGCTTTCTTT
. TRBJ2-7 few TRBV7-4 CASRGGQSYEQYF TGTGCCAGCAGGGGTGGACAGTCCTACGAGCAGTACTTC
TRBD1 TRBJ2-7 . TRBV30 CAWSKGQGNEQYF TGTGCCTGGAGCAAGGGACAGGGAAACGAGCAGTACTTC
. TRBJ1-6 many TRBV2 CASIWVGNSPLHF TGTGCCAGCATCTGGGTCGGTAATTCACCCCTCCACTTT
. TRBJ1-4 . TRBV7-8 CASSHQSATNEKLFF TGTGCCAGCAGCCATCAAAGCGCAACTAATGAAAAACTGTTTTTT
. TRBJ2-1 few TRBV19 CASTSGGGGRGNEQFF TGTGCCAGTACCTCAGGGGGCGGGGGACGGGGCAATGAGCAGTTCTTC
. TRBJ1-4 . TRBV7-2 CASSISDATNEKLFF TGTGCCAGTAGTATCTCGGATGCAACTAATGAAAAACTGTTTTTT
TRBD1 TRBJ2-1 . TRBV6-2/TRBV6-3 CASSEFPTGIVVHEQFF TGCGCCAGCAGTGAGTTCCCGACAGGGATAGTTGTCCATGAGCAGTTCTTC
. TRBJ2-2 once TRBV28 CASSREQGLGTGELFF TGTGCCAGCAGCCGGGAACAGGGATTAGGCACCGGGGAGCTGTTTTTT
. TRBJ2-3 few TRBV19 CASSVQNRNTQYF TGTGCCAGTAGCGTTCAAAACAGGAATACGCAGTATTTT
. TRBJ2-2 . TRBV4-2 CASMRNTGELFF TGTGCCAGCATGAGGAACACCGGGGAGCTGTTTTTT
. TRBJ1-1 many TRBV10-3 CAISVQGTTEAFF TGTGCCATCAGTGTTCAGGGTACCACTGAAGCTTTCTTT
. TRBJ1-5 . TRBV6-6 CASSSGTLFSNQPQHF TGTGCCAGCAGTTCAGGGACATTGTTTTCCAATCAGCCCCAGCATTTT
. TRBJ1-4 many TRBV2 CARRQGDEKLFF TGTGCCAGACGGCAGGGCGATGAAAAACTGTTTTTT
. TRBJ1-5 . TRBV30 CAWSHPTVEVHQPQHF TGTGCCTGGAGTCACCCAACCGTCGAAGTTCATCAGCCCCAGCATTTT
. TRBJ1-2 . TRBV7-2 CASSAGTHGYTF TGTGCCAGCAGCGCCGGGACTCATGGCTACACCTTC
. TRBJ2-5 few TRBV5-5 CASLGWPSETQYF TGTGCCAGCTTAGGGTGGCCCTCGGAGACCCAGTACTTC
. TRBJ2-7 . TRBV27 CASGAGEQYF TGTGCCAGCGGGGCCGGGGAGCAGTACTTC
. TRBJ2-1 . TRBV20-1 CSAEIDRLYNEQFF TGCAGTGCTGAGATCGACAGATTATACAATGAGCAGTTCTTC
TRBD2 TRBJ2-2 . TRBV19 CASSLAGVTGELFF TGTGCCAGTAGCCTAGCGGGAGTAACCGGGGAGCTGTTTTTT
. TRBJ1-5 . TRBV12-3/TRBV12-4 CASSLLGENQPQHF TGTGCCAGCAGTTTGTTGGGGGAAAATCAGCCCCAGCATTTT
. TRBJ2-7 . TRBV9 CASSVSFGFSYEQYF TGTGCCAGCAGCGTATCCTTTGGTTTCTCCTACGAGCAGTACTTC
. TRBJ2-3 . TRBV13 CASSHRRSTDTQYF TGTGCCAGCAGCCATAGACGTAGCACAGATACGCAGTATTTT
TRBD1 TRBJ2-7 few TRBV29-1 CSVWTGANMGEQYF TGCAGCGTATGGACAGGGGCCAATATGGGCGAGCAGTACTTC
. TRBJ2-7 . TRBV9 CASSPWGTSSYEQYF TGTGCCAGCAGCCCGTGGGGGACAAGCTCCTACGAGCAGTACTTC
. TRBJ2-5 few TRBV19 CASSIGLTPQETQYF TGTGCCAGTAGTATAGGGTTGACCCCGCAAGAGACCCAGTACTTC
. TRBJ2-1 few TRBV7-9 CASSFKTEQFF TGTGCCAGCAGCTTCAAAACTGAGCAGTTCTTC
TRBD2 TRBJ2-2 few TRBV14 CASSPRTSGRVSTGELFF TGTGCCAGCAGCCCCCGGACTAGCGGGAGGGTCTCCACCGGGGAGCTGTTTTTT
. TRBJ2-5 . TRBV2 CASSRLEQETQYF TGTGCCAGCAGTAGACTAGAGCAAGAGACCCAGTACTTC